Below, 14 T cell receptor beta chains from the same sample are listed, as sequenced in a study of shared clonotypes between healthy human individuals. The repertoire was sequenced with immunoSEQ multiplex PCR; TCRdb's copy has only in-frame clones and lacks some. The table has some 530,000 clones, almost 80% seen once. The sequencing sample was made of PBMCs. Receptors were obtained from a woman between 35 and 50 years old in good health. Some clones in this sample may be carry-over from other donors' samples.

The chain carries TRBV7-2 and TRBJ2-3, with TRBD2 matching 12 bases. Germline CDR1 SGHTA, CDR2 FQGNSA. The CDR3 loop spans 18 amino acids. After removal of 2 bases from V and 3 bases from J, the junction contained 9 bases not matched to a gene. CDR3 in DNA: TGTGCCAGCAGCTTACTCTCTAGCGGGAGGGCCGGGACAGATACGCAGTATTTT. Translation gives CASSLLSSGRAGTDTQYF.

The rearrangement uses TRBV7-6 and TRBJ2-1; maybe TRBD2 (7 bases). The CDR3 is made up of 15 amino acids. V gave up 5 bases and J gave up 8 bases, with 19 bases separating them. CDR1 is SGHVS and CDR2 is FNYEAQ in the germline V gene. The CDR3 DNA follows: TGTGCCAGCAGCATTGAGGGGGGAGGGTCGTATGAGCAGTTCTTC. This sequence encodes CASSIEGGGSYEQFF.

This clone was picked up a small number of times. V gene TRBV7-9 combines with J gene TRBJ2-7; D call uncertain. From germline, CDR1 is SEHNR and CDR2 FQNEAQ (reference sequence). This CDR3 comprises 11 residues. V was cut by 3 bases and J by 2 bases, with 2 bases left in between. The CDR3 spells CASSFTYEQYF. CDR3 nucleotide sequence: TGTGCCAGCAGCTTCACCTACGAGCAGTACTTC. The entire variable domain, with the rest obtained from reference TRBV7-9 and TRBJ2-7, is as follows: DTGVSQNPRHKITKRGQNVTFRCDPISEHNRLYWYRQTLGQGPEFLTYFQNEAQLEKSRLLSDRFSAERPKGSFSTLEIQRTEQGDSAMYLCASSFTYEQYFGPGTRLTVT.

The chain couples TRBV9 to TRBJ2-7; weak D call: TRBD1 (6 bases). V was shortened by 0 bases and J by 3 bases, with 25 bases between the two germline ends. This CDR3 has 19 residues. Germline V gene data show CDR1 as SGDLS and CDR2 as YYNGEE. CDR3 sequence reads: CASSVVDRLTPYPHYEQYF. CDR3 coding DNA: TGTGCCAGCAGCGTAGTCGACAGGTTGACCCCCTATCCCCACTACGAGCAGTACTTC.

The chain joins TRBV2 to TRBJ1-2, with TRBD1 as a possible D gene (6 bases). CDR1 is SNHLY, CDR2 FYNNEI, per germline. The CDR3 spans 15 residues. Trimming stripped 4 bases from V and 6 bases from J, with 18 bases between. CDR3 in amino acids: CASSGAGRGRDGYTF. DNA of the CDR3: TGTGCCAGCAGTGGAGCCGGCAGGGGACGGGATGGCTACACCTTC.

This chain uses TRBV19 with TRBJ2-1; D tentatively fits TRBD1 or TRBD2 (6 bases each). CDR1 LNHDA and CDR2 SQIVND come from the germline V gene (reference sequence). Trimming took 4 bases from V and 0 from J, leaving 13 bases between them. The CDR3 is made up of 16 amino acids. The CDR3 protein is CASSTGDKRSYNEQFF. The CDR3 DNA follows: TGTGCCAGTAGTACGGGGGACAAGCGCTCCTACAATGAGCAGTTCTTC.

In this sample, this clone turned up many times. This CDR3 is also generated by other DNA sequences in the sample. V is TRBV7-8 and J is TRBJ1-4, with unresolved D. The CDR3 covers 16 residues. From germline, CDR1 is SGHVS and CDR2 FQNEAQ. V was trimmed by 5 bases and J by 7 bases, leaving 20 bases between them. CDR3 sequence (DNA): TGTGCCAGCAGCCCCGAGAGAGCGGGGAGGATTGAAAAACTGTTTTTT. Protein sequence: CASSPERAGRIEKLFF.

The V call is TRBV29-1, the J call TRBJ2-5; TRBD2 aligns across 14 bases. J was trimmed by 0 bases and V by 3 bases; bases with no gene match: 9. Germline lookup yields CDR1 SQVTM and CDR2 ANQGSEA. The CDR3 sequence is 18 residues long. The CDR3 bases are TGCAGCGTTGATAAGGGACTAGCGGGAGTAAATGACCAAGAGACCCAGTACTTC. Translated, it gives CSVDKGLAGVNDQETQYF.

The chain joins TRBV7-2 to TRBJ1-2; maybe TRBD1 (5 bases). Trimming removed 7 bases at V and 11 bases at J, with 17 bases between. The CDR3 sequence is 12 residues long. The germline CDR1 and CDR2 sequences are SGHTA and FQGNSA. The CDR3 DNA sequence: TGTGCCAGCACCCCAAGAAGGGGAGGGTACACCTTC. It codes for CASTPRRGGYTF.

The chain has TRBV10-3 and TRBJ2-2, with D possibly called TRBD1 or TRBD2 (5 bases each). Deletions cut 7 bases from V and 7 bases from J, with 13 bases between. Germline V gene data show CDR1 as ENHRY and CDR2 as SYGVKD. This CDR3 has 13 amino acids. CDR3 DNA sequence: TGTGCCATCAAGAAGGGGACGGGCGGGGAGCTGTTTTTT. Translated: CAIKKGTGGELFF.

The V gene is TRBV7-9, the J gene TRBJ2-3; 9 positions match TRBD1. Germline V gene lookup returns CDR1 SEHNR and CDR2 FQNEAQ (reference sequence). J gave up 3 bases and V 5 bases, and 3 bases lay outside the gene matches. The CDR3 is 14 amino acids. CDR3 residues: CASSPGQGTDTQYF. Here the CDR3 DNA reads TGTGCCAGCAGCCCGGGACAGGGAACAGATACGCAGTATTTT.

This rearrangement joins TRBV5-4 to TRBJ2-3, with D possibly matching TRBD2 (6 bases). Trimming removed 4 bases at V and 5 bases at J, with 17 bases between. Germline V gene lookup returns CDR1 SGHNT and CDR2 YYREEE (reference sequence). The CDR3 is made up of 15 amino acids. The CDR3 DNA reads as TGTGCCAGCAGCACCACAGGAGGGCTGGGAGATACGCAGTATTTT. Translated: CASSTTGGLGDTQYF.

This sequence joins TRBV7-2 and TRBJ2-7; D uncertain. Trimming pared 3 bases from V and 0 bases from J, leaving 9 bases between. Per germline, CDR1 SGHTA and CDR2 FQGNSA. The CDR3 runs to 14 residues. The CDR3, as DNA: TGTGCCAGCAGCTTCGTAAGAAGCTCCTACGAGCAGTACTTC. Amino acids: CASSFVRSSYEQYF.

This clone appeared once. J is TRBJ2-3 and V is TRBV7-2; D could derive from TRBD1 or TRBD2 (6 bases each). V was shortened by 0 bases and J by 2 bases, with 12 bases between the two germline ends. Germline assignment: CDR1 SGHTA and CDR2 FQGNSA. The CDR3 sequence is 16 residues long. In nucleotides, the CDR3 is TGTGCCAGCAGCTTAGCGGGGGGCACCCCCACAGATACGCAGTATTTT. This encodes CASSLAGGTPTDTQYF.